The 32 T cell receptor beta chains in this list originate from one sample, sequenced in a study of response to subunit inactivated influenza vaccine. TCRdb reprocessed the RT-PCR reads via MiXCR and lists one record per CDR3 protein. The sample has around 480,000 distinct CDR3 sequences, approximately 15% seen once. The specimen was CD4+ T cells sorted from PBMCs, collected around 2 years after vaccination. The receptors here all came from a man in his fifties or sixties who received an inactivated influenza vaccine.

V usage is TRBV20-1 and J usage is TRBJ2-3, with TRBD1 matching over 8 bases. The CDR3 is 17 amino acids. Trimming took 5 bases from V and 3 from J; bases not matched to a gene: 16. Germline CDR1 is DFQATT and CDR2 is SNEGSKA (reference sequence). This CDR3 is CSALVPAGQGSTDTQYF. The CDR3 DNA reads as TGCAGTGCTCTCGTCCCCGCAGGACAGGGATCGACAGATACGCAGTATTTT.

The chain couples TRBV20-1 to TRBJ2-5, with 7 bases aligning to TRBD1. CDR1 DFQATT and CDR2 SNEGSKA come from the germline V gene (reference sequence). The length of the CDR3 is 16 residues. V shed 0 bases, J shed 4 bases, and the junction held 11 bases outside the gene matches. The CDR3 sequence is CSARDFRTGRGETQYF. The CDR3 DNA reads as TGCAGTGCTAGAGATTTTAGGACAGGTAGAGGAGAGACCCAGTACTTC.

This clonotype was counted a few times. The V call is TRBV3-1, the J call TRBJ2-3, with 7 bases matching TRBD2. V was clipped by 0 bases and J by 6 bases; unmatched bases: 9. Germline CDR1 reads LGHDT; CDR2 reads YNNKEL (reference sequence). CDR3 length equals 16 residues. The CDR3 reads CASSQDSSGASDTQYF. For the CDR3, the DNA is TGTGCCAGCAGCCAAGATTCCAGCGGGGCCAGCGATACGCAGTATTTT.

The table lists this clonotype with a few counts. This sequence joins TRBV20-1 and TRBJ2-5; 7 bases are a match to TRBD2. V was pared by 0 bases and J by 3 bases, with 4 bases of the junction left unmatched. This CDR3 is built from 14 residues. CDR1 and CDR2 from the germline V gene are DFQATT and SNEGSKA (reference sequence). DNA for the CDR3: TGCAGTGCTAGAGATTGGGCGGGGGAAGAGACCCAGTACTTC. Translated, it gives CSARDWAGEETQYF.

In its sample, this clonotype was seen a few times. This chain uses TRBV3-1 with TRBJ2-2; possible D gene TRBD2, 7 bases. This CDR3 is 14 amino acids long. From germline, CDR1 is LGHDT and CDR2 YNNKEL (reference sequence). V was clipped by 5 bases and J by 6 bases, with 13 bases between them. The CDR3 reads CASSAMGGPGELFF. The CDR3 DNA reads as TGTGCCAGCAGCGCAATGGGGGGGCCCGGGGAGCTGTTTTTT.

This chain uses TRBV20-1 with TRBJ1-5; D ambiguous. V lost 0 bases and J lost 0, with 9 bases in between. The length of the CDR3 is 15 residues. The germline CDR1 and CDR2 sequences are DFQATT and SNEGSKA (reference sequence). The CDR3 sequence: CSAREGSTSNQPQHF. As DNA, the CDR3 is TGCAGTGCTAGAGAGGGGTCCACTAGCAATCAGCCCCAGCATTTT.

CDR3 DNA sequence: TGTGCCAGCAGCTTGGGGGACAGGGGGTATCAGCCCCAGCATTTT. It translates to CASSLGDRGYQPQHF. The chain combines TRBV5-6 with TRBJ1-5, with TRBD1 identical over 11 bases. The CDR3 totals 15 residues. Looked up from germline, CDR1 is SGHDT and CDR2 is YYEEEE. The ends lost 0 bases at V and 5 bases at J; junction bases unmatched: 1.

The chain links TRBV25-1 to TRBJ1-6; no clear D gene. V shed 6 bases and J shed 5 bases, with 8 bases lying between them. The CDR3 is made up of 13 amino acids. The V gene's germline CDR1 is MGHDK and CDR2 SYGVNS. The CDR3 sequence: CASSTRDNSPLHF. The CDR3 region has the DNA TGTGCCAGCAGCACACGTGATAATTCACCCCTCCACTTT.

This sequence joins TRBV6-5 and TRBJ1-5; 7 nucleotides match TRBD1. V gave up 4 bases and J gave up 4 bases; unmatched junction bases: 7. Per germline, CDR1 MNHEY and CDR2 SVGAGI. This CDR3 is built from 15 residues. The CDR3, as DNA: TGTGCCAGCAGTTCCGCGGCGACAGGGAATCAGCCCCAGCATTTT. Its protein product is CASSSAATGNQPQHF.

The J gene is TRBJ2-1, the V gene TRBV20-1; 8 positions match TRBD1. The CDR3 covers 15 residues. Germline assignment: CDR1 DFQATT and CDR2 SNEGSKA (reference sequence). Trimming cost V 2 bases and J 7 bases; bases outside gene matches: 10. The CDR3 coding sequence is TGCAGTGCTAGAACAATAGGACAGGGTGGGAATGAGCAGTTCTTC. It yields the protein CSARTIGQGGNEQFF.

The gene calls are TRBV7-9 and TRBJ2-1, with a possible D match to TRBD2 (6 bases). V dropped 5 bases and J dropped 7 bases, with 18 bases sitting between them. CDR1 is SEHNR and CDR2 is FQNEAQ in the germline V gene (reference sequence). This CDR3 spans 15 amino acids. The DNA of the CDR3 is TGTGCCAGCAGCCCACTAGCCCCCAGAGGGAATGAGCAGTTCTTC. This codes for CASSPLAPRGNEQFF. Together with reference TRBV7-9 and TRBJ2-1, the CDR3 gives the full variable domain: DTGVSQNPRHKITKRGQNVTFRCDPISEHNRLYWYRQTLGQGPEFLTYFQNEAQLEKSRLLSDRFSAERPKGSFSTLEIQRTEQGDSAMYLCASSPLAPRGNEQFFGPGTRLTVL.

J is TRBJ2-3 and V is TRBV5-1; D is undetermined. The CDR3 has 16 residues. Germline V CDR1 and CDR2: SGHRS, YFSETQ. V was clipped by 0 bases and J by 0 bases, with 11 bases between them. DNA of the CDR3: TGCGCCAGCAGCTTGGATCCAGCCGCTAGCACAGATACGCAGTATTTT. Its protein product is CASSLDPAASTDTQYF.

The V gene is TRBV27, the J gene TRBJ1-1; D is perhaps TRBD1 (6 bases). In germline, CDR1 is MNHEY, CDR2 SMNVEV (reference sequence). This CDR3 has 15 residues. Trimming removed 6 bases at V and 4 bases at J, with 18 bases between. CDR3 sequence: CASSPRGLRGTEAFF. CDR3 DNA sequence: TGTGCCAGCAGCCCTCGGGGGCTCAGGGGCACTGAAGCTTTCTTT.

This clonotype was seen a few times. The genes are TRBV4-2 and TRBJ1-4; D perhaps matches TRBD1 (5 bases). This CDR3 spans 18 amino acids. The germline V gene encodes CDR1 LGHNA and CDR2 YNFKEQ. V dropped 1 base and J dropped 8 bases, with 23 bases sitting between them. CDR3 bases: TGTGCCAGCAGCCAAGGACCTTCCAGGACAAGTTCGTGGGAAAAACTGTTTTTT. This sequence encodes CASSQGPSRTSSWEKLFF.

This clonotype has a count of ten or more. The chain links TRBV7-9 to TRBJ2-2; D is uncertain. There are 13 residues in the CDR3. Deletions cut 5 bases from V and 2 bases from J, with 6 bases between. Germline loops: CDR1 SEHNR, CDR2 FQNEAQ (reference sequence). The CDR3 reads CASSKLNTGELFF. The CDR3 DNA follows: TGTGCCAGCAGCAAACTTAACACCGGGGAGCTGTTTTTT.

This clonotype showed up just a few times. The rearrangement joins TRBV4-2 to TRBJ2-1; 7 bases agree with TRBD2. Per germline, CDR1 LGHNA and CDR2 YNFKEQ. Trimming at V came to 0 bases and at J to 4 bases, leaving 3 bases not matched to a gene. The CDR3 is 15 amino acids. The CDR3 loop is CASSQDTSEYNEQFF. CDR3 in DNA: TGTGCCAGCAGCCAAGATACTAGCGAGTACAATGAGCAGTTCTTC.

This clonotype was observed many times. The V gene is TRBV4-3, the J gene TRBJ2-2, with D tentatively TRBD2 (5 bases). The CDR3 is 16 amino acids. CDR1 LGHNA and CDR2 YSLEER come from the germline V gene. V shed 2 bases and J shed 2 bases, with 12 bases lying between them. The CDR3 reads CASSQRTRFNTGELFF. DNA for the CDR3: TGCGCCAGCAGCCAACGCACTAGATTTAACACCGGGGAGCTGTTTTTT.

This clonotype was seen a handful of times. The chain recombines TRBV10-3 with TRBJ2-7; 10 nucleotides line up with TRBD2. The CDR3 sequence is 13 residues long. Germline values: CDR1 ENHRY, CDR2 SYGVKD. V lost 6 bases, J lost 5 bases, and 4 bases stayed unmatched. The CDR3 here is CAIRTSGPHEQYF. As DNA, the CDR3 is TGTGCCATCAGGACTAGCGGGCCCCACGAGCAGTACTTC.

This clonotype appeared a few times. V usage is TRBV27 and J usage is TRBJ1-1; tentative D call: TRBD1 (5 bases). Trimming stripped 1 base from V and 6 bases from J, with 9 bases between. Germline CDR1 is MNHEY and CDR2 is SMNVEV (reference sequence). This CDR3 has 13 residues. Here the CDR3 reads CASSLFRDSEAFF. DNA of the CDR3: TGTGCCAGCAGTTTATTTCGGGACTCTGAAGCTTTCTTT.

V usage is TRBV7-2 and J usage is TRBJ2-4, with TRBD2 as a possible D gene (6 bases). This CDR3 spans 14 amino acids. The germline V gene encodes CDR1 SGHTA and CDR2 FQGNSA. V was clipped by 4 bases and J by 7 bases, with 14 bases between them. The CDR3 DNA follows: TGTGCCAGCAGCTCCCTGGGGGACTCGAACATTCAGTACTTC. It codes for CASSSLGDSNIQYF.

The rearrangement uses TRBV5-1 and TRBJ2-5; D gene uncertain. Germline V gene lookup returns CDR1 SGHRS and CDR2 YFSETQ. The CDR3 spans 15 residues. V was cut by 1 base and J by 7 bases, with 17 bases left in between. The CDR3 loop reads CASSLTTGSLGTQYF. The CDR3 nucleotides are TGCGCCAGCAGCTTGACTACGGGTAGCCTGGGGACCCAGTACTTC.

DNA for the CDR3: TGTGCCAGCAGCGTAGCGGTGAGAGCCTCATACAATGAGCAGTTCTTC. Encoded protein: CASSVAVRASYNEQFF. J is TRBJ2-1 and V is TRBV9; D ambiguous. Per germline, CDR1 SGDLS and CDR2 YYNGEE. CDR3 length: 16 amino acids. V was shortened by 0 bases and J by 4 bases, with 14 bases between the two germline ends.

This rearrangement joins TRBV5-5 to TRBJ1-5, with D perhaps matching TRBD1 (6 bases). The germline CDR1 and CDR2 sequences are SGHKS and YYEKEE (reference sequence). Trimming removed 1 base from V and 0 bases from J, with 11 bases in between. The CDR3 is 16 amino acids. As DNA, the CDR3 is TGTGCCAGCAGCTTGACCGGGACACTTAGCAATCAGCCCCAGCATTTT. Amino acids: CASSLTGTLSNQPQHF.

The rearrangement uses TRBV11-1 and TRBJ2-7; 8 bases are shared with TRBD2. Germline assignment: CDR1 SGHAT and CDR2 FQDESV (reference sequence). The length of the CDR3 is 15 residues. Losses at the gene ends were 3 bases for V and 6 bases for J; bases not matched to a gene: 10. This CDR3 is CASSFGGTRGGEQYF. The CDR3 DNA follows: TGTGCCAGCAGCTTCGGCGGGACTAGGGGTGGCGAGCAGTACTTC.

The chain links TRBV7-2 to TRBJ2-7; 7 bases align to TRBD1. The CDR3 is made up of 14 amino acids. Unmatched junction bases numbered 11, after V lost 8 bases and J lost 4 bases. Germline values: CDR1 SGHTA, CDR2 FQGNSA. CDR3 nucleotide sequence: TGTGCCAGCTCTCACAGGGGCCTCTTTTACGAGCAGTACTTC. Translation: CASSHRGLFYEQYF.

The sample holds a few counts of this clonotype. The rearrangement joins TRBV7-9 to TRBJ1-1; D remains ambiguous. Germline-derived CDR1 and CDR2 are SEHNR and FQNEAQ (reference sequence). The CDR3 has 12 amino acids. V was clipped by 8 bases and J by 5 bases, with 12 bases between them. CDR3 bases: TGTGCCAGCCTGAGGGCGGGAACTGAAGCTTTCTTT. Translating gives CASLRAGTEAFF.

The V gene is TRBV12-3 or TRBV12-4, the J gene TRBJ2-3; 12 nucleotides line up with TRBD2. CDR3 size: 15 residues. Trimming took 6 bases from V and 5 from J; bases not matched to a gene: 6. The CDR3 DNA follows: TGTGCCAGCAGCCAAGAGACTAGCGGGGGAGATACGCAGTATTTT. Protein sequence: CASSQETSGGDTQYF.

This clonotype was seen a few times. CDR3 coding DNA: TGCAGTGCTAGAGGGGGGGGGATCGAGCAGTACTTC. This gives the protein CSARGGGIEQYF. V and J are TRBV20-1 and TRBJ2-7; 7 positions match TRBD2. This CDR3 has 12 residues. V lost 1 base, J lost 6 bases, and 3 bases stayed unmatched. Germline values: CDR1 DFQATT, CDR2 SNEGSKA (reference sequence).

Many counts were recorded for this clonotype. V usage is TRBV4-3 and J usage is TRBJ1-4; the match to TRBD1 covers 7 bases. The V and J ends lost 1 base and 0 bases, in that order; junction bases with no gene match: 11. There are 19 residues in the CDR3. Germline assignment: CDR1 LGHNA and CDR2 YSLEER. The CDR3 coding sequence is TGCGCCAGCAGCCAAGCGACCTACAGGGGTGGCACAACTAATGAAAAACTGTTTTTT. Amino acid sequence: CASSQATYRGGTTNEKLFF.

This chain links TRBV2 with TRBJ1-5; 10 bases match TRBD1. V was pared by 8 bases and J by 6 bases, with 4 bases of the junction left unmatched. CDR1 and CDR2 (germline): SNHLY, FYNNEI. The CDR3 runs 13 residues. CDR3 loop: CASVGQGSQPQHF. For the CDR3, the DNA is TGTGCCAGCGTGGGACAGGGGTCTCAGCCCCAGCATTTT.

The V gene is TRBV12-3 or TRBV12-4, the J gene TRBJ2-3, with D perhaps TRBD2 (5 bases). Deletions cut 3 bases from V and 3 bases from J, with 25 bases between. This CDR3 has 19 residues. The CDR3 coding sequence is TGTGCCAGCAGTTTGGTCGCTGGCCGCACCGATGGGAGTACAGATACGCAGTATTTT. This codes for CASSLVAGRTDGSTDTQYF.

Ten or more counts support this clonotype. The chain uses TRBV15 and TRBJ2-1; maybe TRBD2 (5 bases). CDR3 length: 14 amino acids. Germline V gene sequence: CDR1 LNHNV, CDR2 YYDKDF (reference sequence). Trimming removed 6 bases from V and 3 bases from J, with 12 bases in between. This chain's CDR3 is CATSFTGSYNEQFF. The CDR3 DNA sequence: TGTGCCACCAGTTTTACGGGGAGCTACAATGAGCAGTTCTTC.